These 26 T cell receptor beta chains share one sample of origin, sequenced in a study of cytomegalovirus exposure and HLA in healthy donors. Amplification used 60 Vbeta primers and 13 Jbeta primers. The data were produced by immunoSEQ multiplex PCR, yet TCRdb's version contains in-frame clones alone and is incomplete. The table shows about 160,000 clones, with roughly 80% occurring only once. The specimen was PBMCs. These receptors all stem from a man aged 25-40 years in good health and CMV-seronegative.

The V call is TRBV5-4, the J call TRBJ1-1, with D possibly matching TRBD1 (6 bases). V was pared by 6 bases and J by 3 bases, with 21 bases between. CDR1 and CDR2 (germline): SGHNT, YYREEE (reference sequence). The CDR3 runs 16 residues. The CDR3 here is CASTPGQGRADTEAFF. The CDR3 region has the DNA TGTGCCAGCACCCCGGGGCAGGGGCGGGCGGACACTGAAGCTTTCTTT.

The chain employs TRBV28 and TRBJ2-3; 7 bases are a match to TRBD1. The CDR3 is 14 amino acids. V was clipped by 6 bases and J by 5 bases; unmatched bases: 8. Germline V gene data show CDR1 as MDHEN and CDR2 as SYDVKM. The chain's CDR3 is CASSPQGVLDTQYF. As DNA, the CDR3 is TGTGCCAGCAGCCCTCAGGGGGTCCTAGATACGCAGTATTTT.

The chain couples TRBV11-2 to TRBJ1-2; 11 nucleotides match TRBD1. Germline V CDR1 and CDR2: SGHAT, FQNNGV. Trimming removed 2 bases from V and 4 bases from J; junction bases left unmatched: 6. This CDR3 has 16 amino acids. The CDR3 sequence: CASSLNGDRGTYGYTF. As DNA, the CDR3 is TGTGCCAGCAGCTTAAATGGGGACAGGGGGACCTATGGCTACACCTTC.

The chain recombines TRBV30 with TRBJ2-1, with a tentative D call TRBD1 (6 bases). Germline values: CDR1 GTSNPN, CDR2 SVGIG (reference sequence). The CDR3 has 14 residues. Trimming left V 0 bases short and J 3 bases short, with 9 bases between. DNA of the CDR3: TGTGCCTGGAGTGTAACAGGGATCTACAATGAGCAGTTCTTC. Translation: CAWSVTGIYNEQFF.

The V and J genes are TRBV29-1 and TRBJ1-4; TRBD1 matches 7 bases. V shed 7 bases and J 5 bases; nucleotides not matched to a gene: 4. Germline CDR1 and CDR2: SQVTM and ANQGSEA. The CDR3 contains 12 residues. CDR3 nucleotide sequence: TGCAGCGCTTTGACAGGGAATGAAAAACTGTTTTTT. It yields the protein CSALTGNEKLFF. Variable domain in full (rest from reference TRBV29-1 and TRBJ1-4): SAVISQKPSRDICQRGTSLTIQCQVDSQVTMMFWYRQQPGQSLTLIATANQGSEATYESGFVIDKFPISRPNLTFSTLTVSNMSPEDSSIYLCSALTGNEKLFFGSGTQLSVL.

The CDR3 DNA sequence: TGTGCCAGCTCACCAACGGAGGGTTCACGTGGCTACACCTTC. Its protein product is CASSPTEGSRGYTF. The chain has TRBV18 and TRBJ1-2, with D unclear. Germline CDR1 and CDR2: KGHSH and LQKENI. This CDR3 is 14 amino acids long. Between the trimmed V and J ends, which lost 2 bases and 7 bases, there was a span of 14 bases.

CDR3 residues: CASAGTVNTEAFF. CDR3 coding DNA: TGTGCCAGCGCCGGGACTGTGAACACTGAAGCTTTCTTT. The chain has TRBV5-6 and TRBJ1-1; D possibly corresponds to TRBD1 (5 bases). Germline V gene sequence: CDR1 SGHDT, CDR2 YYEEEE. V dropped 7 bases and J dropped 0 bases, with 10 bases sitting between them. The CDR3 extends over 13 amino acids.

The genes are TRBV30 and TRBJ1-6, with a possible D match to TRBD1 (5 bases). This CDR3 region has 14 residues. Germline V gene sequence: CDR1 GTSNPN, CDR2 SVGIG (reference sequence). Deletions cut 3 bases from V and 7 bases from J, with 13 bases between. The CDR3 region has the DNA TGTGCCTGGAGGCCACATGGGGGGAATTCACCCCTCCACTTT. It yields the protein CAWRPHGGNSPLHF.

The V and J genes are TRBV5-1 and TRBJ2-6, with TRBD2 matching 8 bases. J was trimmed by 0 bases and V by 0 bases; bases with no gene match: 11. This CDR3 is 20 amino acids long. Germline V lookup: CDR1 SGHRS, CDR2 YFSETQ. Here the CDR3 reads CASSLEGSNGRASGANVLTF. The CDR3 region has the DNA TGCGCCAGCAGCTTGGAAGGTTCGAACGGGAGGGCCTCTGGGGCCAACGTCCTGACTTTC.

This chain connects TRBV19 to TRBJ2-1; possibly TRBD2 for D (5 bases). This CDR3 is built from 15 residues. From germline, CDR1 is LNHDA and CDR2 SQIVND (reference sequence). V lost 3 bases and J lost 8, with 17 bases in between. For the CDR3, the DNA is TGTGCCAGTAGTATTTTAATCGGGAAAAACGATGAGCAGTTCTTC. Its translation is CASSILIGKNDEQFF. Combining the CDR3 with reference TRBV19 and TRBJ2-1 gives the whole variable domain DGGITQSPKYLFRKEGQNVTLSCEQNLNHDAMYWYRQDPGQGLRLIYYSQIVNDFQKGDIAEGYSVSREKKESFPLTVTSAQKNPTAFYLCASSILIGKNDEQFFGPGTRLTVL.

The rearrangement uses TRBV7-9 and TRBJ2-1; 10 bases line up with TRBD1. V was clipped by 4 bases and J by 8 bases; unmatched bases: 8. There are 15 residues in the CDR3. CDR1 and CDR2 (germline): SEHNR, FQNEAQ (reference sequence). CDR3: CASSSTGGFGDEQFF. CDR3 bases: TGTGCCAGCAGCTCGACAGGGGGCTTTGGTGATGAGCAGTTCTTC.

Concerning this clone itself: One end of the junction fails to match germline, which may point to a read error. The chain employs TRBV9 and TRBJ2-1, with 9 bases aligning to TRBD2. Germline CDR1 is SGDLS and CDR2 is YYNGEE. The CDR3 is 16 residues long. DNA for the CDR3: TGTGCCAGCGGCGTATTGGCGGGAGGGCTGGGATATGAGCAGTTCTTC. Encoded protein: CASGVLAGGLGYEQFF.

The chain carries TRBV7-2 and TRBJ2-3, with 11 bases that match TRBD2. After removal of 1 base from V and 5 bases from J, the junction contained 8 bases not matched to a gene. Per the germline V gene, CDR1 is SGHTA and CDR2 is FQGNSA. This CDR3 is 17 amino acids long. In DNA form, the CDR3 reads TGTGCCAGCAGCTTAGAAGGGACTAGCGGAGGGGGAGATACGCAGTATTTT. Its translation is CASSLEGTSGGGDTQYF.

V usage is TRBV6-6 and J usage is TRBJ2-7; 7 positions agree with TRBD1. CDR1 MNHNY and CDR2 SVGAGI come from the germline V gene (reference sequence). The J segment lost 3 bases and the V segment lost 2 bases, leaving 4 bases of the junction unmatched. The length of the CDR3 is 14 residues. The CDR3 is CASSYGPGGYEQYF. CDR3 nucleotide sequence: TGTGCCAGCAGTTACGGGCCAGGGGGCTACGAGCAGTACTTC.

The count of this clone is one. The chain combines TRBV14 with TRBJ2-5; D might be TRBD1 (5 bases). Germline CDR1 and CDR2: SGHDN and FVKESK. V lost 1 base to trimming and J lost 4 bases, with 13 bases between them. This CDR3 comprises 15 residues. CDR3 nucleotides: TGTGCCAGCAGCCAAGCCCCAGGGTTACTAGAGACCCAGTACTTC. Its translation: CASSQAPGLLETQYF.

The chain is built from TRBV5-6 and TRBJ2-2; the D gene is possibly TRBD2 (6 bases). The CDR3 extends over 14 amino acids. Trimming removed 3 bases from V and 2 bases from J, with 8 bases in between. The germline CDR1 and CDR2 sequences are SGHDT and YYEEEE. CDR3 loop: CASSSGLNTGELFF. In DNA, the CDR3 is TGTGCCAGCAGCTCGGGACTTAACACCGGGGAGCTGTTTTTT.

This clone showed up just a few times. The chain carries TRBV30 and TRBJ1-1; TRBD1 agrees at 7 bases. Germline V gives CDR1 GTSNPN, CDR2 SVGIG (reference sequence). The CDR3 consists of 11 residues. The J segment lost 8 bases and the V segment lost 5 bases, leaving 5 bases of the junction unmatched. This CDR3 reads CAWAQGWEAFF. DNA of the CDR3: TGTGCCTGGGCACAGGGGTGGGAAGCTTTCTTT.

This clone came up a few times. This chain uses TRBV15 with TRBJ2-7; 10 bases match TRBD1. CDR3 length: 14 residues. CDR1 is LNHNV, CDR2 YYDKDF, per germline (reference sequence). Germline trimming cut 3 bases from V and 2 bases from J; bases unmatched to any gene: 1. CDR3 nucleotide sequence: TGTGCCACCAGCAGGGACAGGGGGGCCTACGAGCAGTACTTC. Its translation: CATSRDRGAYEQYF.

The genes are TRBV28 and TRBJ2-1, with D possibly being TRBD1 (5 bases). CDR3 length: 14 amino acids. Deletions cut 3 bases from V and 2 bases from J, with 8 bases between. Germline assignment: CDR1 MDHEN and CDR2 SYDVKM. The CDR3 loop is CASSLTVAYNEQFF. CDR3 coding DNA: TGTGCCAGCAGTTTGACAGTAGCCTACAATGAGCAGTTCTTC.

The chain has TRBV6-6 and TRBJ2-7; TRBD2 agrees at 7 bases. The CDR3 totals 14 residues. Per germline, CDR1 MNHNY and CDR2 SVGAGI (reference sequence). The CDR3 sequence is CAHGEGGFIHEQYF. The CDR3 DNA reads TGTGCTCACGGGGAGGGAGGGTTCATCCACGAGCAGTACTTC.

This chain uses TRBV28 with TRBJ1-5; unclear D gene. V gave up 4 bases and J gave up 5 bases, with 15 bases separating them. This CDR3 is 15 amino acids long. Germline CDR1 and CDR2: MDHEN and SYDVKM. This chain's CDR3 is CASSSGKTEDQPQHF. Written as DNA, the CDR3 is TGTGCCAGCAGTTCGGGGAAGACGGAAGATCAGCCCCAGCATTTT.

The chain carries TRBV28 and TRBJ2-1, with D perhaps matching TRBD2 (7 bases). Germline V gene data show CDR1 as MDHEN and CDR2 as SYDVKM. V was trimmed by 2 bases and J by 7 bases, leaving 27 bases between them. This CDR3 contains 19 residues. The chain's CDR3 is CASSLKGGGVGEVPNEQFF. Here the CDR3 DNA reads TGTGCCAGCAGTTTAAAGGGGGGGGGTGTGGGAGAGGTTCCAAATGAGCAGTTCTTC.

The chain has TRBV28 and TRBJ1-1; tentatively, D is TRBD1 (5 bases). Between the trimmed V and J ends, which lost 3 bases and 6 bases, there was a span of 17 bases. From germline, CDR1 is MDHEN and CDR2 SYDVKM. The CDR3 is 15 amino acids. The CDR3: CASSFPAQGGSEAFF. DNA of the CDR3: TGTGCCAGCAGTTTCCCCGCGCAGGGAGGTTCTGAAGCTTTCTTT.

The chain employs TRBV2 and TRBJ2-3; possible D gene TRBD2, 5 bases. Trimming removed 8 bases from V and 0 bases from J, with 12 bases in between. The germline gives CDR1 SNHLY, CDR2 FYNNEI. The length of the CDR3 is 14 residues. CDR3 DNA sequence: TGTGCCAGCGGGAGAGAATCTAGCACAGATACGCAGTATTTT. This encodes CASGRESSTDTQYF. Full variable domain (outside the CDR3, taken from reference TRBV2 and TRBJ2-3): EPEVTQTPSHQVTQMGQEVILRCVPISNHLYFYWYRQILGQKVEFLVSFYNNEISEKSEIFDDQFSVERPDGSNFTLKIRSTKLEDSAMYFCASGRESSTDTQYFGPGTRLTVL.

The chain joins TRBV5-6 to TRBJ1-2, with 9 nucleotides matching TRBD1. The germline V gene has CDR1 SGHDT and CDR2 YYEEEE. This CDR3 contains 15 residues. V shed 4 bases, J shed 3 bases, and the junction held 7 bases outside the gene matches. As DNA, the CDR3 is TGTGCCAGCAGCCGGTGGGACAGGGAGGACTATGGCTACACCTTC. It translates to CASSRWDREDYGYTF.

The chain employs TRBV5-1 and TRBJ2-1, with 11 bases that match TRBD2. With 4 bases clipped from V and 8 bases from J, the junction kept 17 bases outside the gene matches. The CDR3 contains 18 residues. Germline V CDR1 and CDR2: SGHRS, YFSETQ. The CDR3 region is CASSPLGLSGRAKDEQFF. The CDR3 DNA follows: TGCGCCAGCAGCCCCCTAGGGCTTAGCGGGAGGGCCAAGGATGAGCAGTTCTTC.